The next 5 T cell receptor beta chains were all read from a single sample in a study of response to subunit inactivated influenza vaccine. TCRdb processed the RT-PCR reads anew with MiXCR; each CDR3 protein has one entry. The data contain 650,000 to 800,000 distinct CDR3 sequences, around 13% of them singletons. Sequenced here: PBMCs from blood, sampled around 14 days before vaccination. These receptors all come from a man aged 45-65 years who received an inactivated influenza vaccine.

This CDR3 is CASSQDTVASGANVLTF. As DNA, the CDR3 is TGTGCCAGCAGCCAAGATACAGTGGCTTCTGGGGCCAACGTCCTGACTTTC. This chain links TRBV14 with TRBJ2-6; D not resolved. CDR1 SGHDN and CDR2 FVKESK come from the germline V gene. There are 17 residues in the CDR3. V lost 0 bases and J 1 base, leaving 10 bases between the germline ends.

CDR3 loop: CATSRDLDGRANNEQFF. Here the CDR3 DNA reads TGTGCCACCAGCAGAGATCTGGACGGGAGGGCAAACAATGAGCAGTTCTTC. The chain uses TRBV15 and TRBJ2-1, with TRBD2 matching over 8 bases. Germline-derived CDR1 and CDR2 are LNHNV and YYDKDF (reference sequence). The V gene end was trimmed by 0 bases and the J gene end by 5 bases; junction bases not matched to a gene: 9. The CDR3 is 17 amino acids.

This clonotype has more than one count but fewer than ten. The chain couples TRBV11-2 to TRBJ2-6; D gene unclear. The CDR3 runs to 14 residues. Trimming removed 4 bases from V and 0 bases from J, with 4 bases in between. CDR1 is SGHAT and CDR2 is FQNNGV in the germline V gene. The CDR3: CASSSFSGANVLTF. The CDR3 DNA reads TGTGCCAGCAGCTCCTTCTCTGGGGCCAACGTCCTGACTTTC.

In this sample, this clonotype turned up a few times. CDR3 residues: CASRAGETSYEQYF. CDR3 nucleotides: TGTGCCAGCAGGGCAGGGGAAACCTCCTACGAGCAGTACTTC. The chain recombines TRBV7-2 with TRBJ2-7; weak D call: TRBD1 (6 bases). The germline CDR1 and CDR2 sequences are SGHTA and FQGNSA. V was cut by 6 bases and J by 0 bases, with 12 bases left in between. The CDR3 length is 14 residues.

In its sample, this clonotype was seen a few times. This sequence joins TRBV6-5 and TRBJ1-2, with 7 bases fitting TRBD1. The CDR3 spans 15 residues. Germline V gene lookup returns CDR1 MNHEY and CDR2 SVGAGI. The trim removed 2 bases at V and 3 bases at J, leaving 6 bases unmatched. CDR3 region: CASSYTGTAYYGYTF. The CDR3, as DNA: TGTGCCAGCAGTTACACCGGGACAGCTTACTATGGCTACACCTTC.